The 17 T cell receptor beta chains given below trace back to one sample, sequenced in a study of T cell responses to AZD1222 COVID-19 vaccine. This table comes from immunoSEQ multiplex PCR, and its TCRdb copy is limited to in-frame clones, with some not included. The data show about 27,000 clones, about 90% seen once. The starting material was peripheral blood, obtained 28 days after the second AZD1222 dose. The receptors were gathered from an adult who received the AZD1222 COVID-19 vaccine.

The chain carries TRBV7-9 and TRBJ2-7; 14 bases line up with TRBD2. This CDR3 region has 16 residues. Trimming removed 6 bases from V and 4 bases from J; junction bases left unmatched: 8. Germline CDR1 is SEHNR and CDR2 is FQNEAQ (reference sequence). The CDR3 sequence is CASRPGLAGERYEQYF. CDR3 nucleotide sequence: TGTGCCAGCAGACCGGGACTAGCGGGAGAGCGGTACGAGCAGTACTTC.

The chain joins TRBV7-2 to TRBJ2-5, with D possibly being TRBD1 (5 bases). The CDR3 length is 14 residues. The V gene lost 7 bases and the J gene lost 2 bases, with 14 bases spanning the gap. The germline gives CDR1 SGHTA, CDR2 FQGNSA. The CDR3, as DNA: TGTGCCAGCACCCAGGCCACAGGACAAGAGACCCAGTACTTC. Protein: CASTQATGQETQYF.

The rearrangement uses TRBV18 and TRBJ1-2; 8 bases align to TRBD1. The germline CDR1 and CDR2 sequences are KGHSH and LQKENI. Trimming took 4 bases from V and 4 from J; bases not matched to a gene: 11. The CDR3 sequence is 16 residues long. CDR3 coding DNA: TGTGCCAGCTCACGGACAGGGAAAGTCGGAAGCTATGGCTACACCTTC. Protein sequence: CASSRTGKVGSYGYTF.

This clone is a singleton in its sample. CDR3 in amino acids: CASSRGLVGYNEQFF. The CDR3 DNA reads TGTGCCAGCAGCCGGGGACTAGTTGGCTACAATGAGCAGTTCTTC. V usage is TRBV7-9 and J usage is TRBJ2-1; 8 bases are a match to TRBD2. The V gene end was trimmed by 5 bases and the J gene end by 3 bases; junction bases not matched to a gene: 6. The length of the CDR3 is 15 residues. Germline-derived CDR1 and CDR2 are SEHNR and FQNEAQ (reference sequence).

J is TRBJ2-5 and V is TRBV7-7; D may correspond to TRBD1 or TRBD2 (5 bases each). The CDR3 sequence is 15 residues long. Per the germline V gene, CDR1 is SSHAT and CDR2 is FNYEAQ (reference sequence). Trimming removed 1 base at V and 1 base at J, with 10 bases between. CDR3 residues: CASSLGGVSQETQYF. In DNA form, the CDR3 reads TGTGCCAGCAGCTTAGGAGGGGTCAGCCAAGAGACCCAGTACTTC. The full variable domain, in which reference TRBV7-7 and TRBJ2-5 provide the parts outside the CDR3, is GAGVSQSPRYKVTKRGQDVTLRCDPISSHATLYWYQQALGQGPEFLTYFNYEAQPDKSGLPSDRFSAERPEGSISTLTIQRTEQRDSAMYRCASSLGGVSQETQYFGPGTRLLVL.

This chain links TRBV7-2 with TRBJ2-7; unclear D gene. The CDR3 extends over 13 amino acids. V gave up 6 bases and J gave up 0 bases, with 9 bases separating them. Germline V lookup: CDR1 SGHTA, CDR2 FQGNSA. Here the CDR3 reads CASRYRSSYEQYF. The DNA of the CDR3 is TGTGCCAGCAGGTATAGGAGCTCCTACGAGCAGTACTTC. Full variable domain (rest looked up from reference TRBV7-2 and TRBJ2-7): GAGVSQSPSNKVTEKGKDVELRCDPISGHTALYWYRQSLGQGLEFLIYFQGNSAPDKSGLPSDRFSAERTGGSVSTLTIQRTQQEDSAVYLCASRYRSSYEQYFGPGTRLTVT.

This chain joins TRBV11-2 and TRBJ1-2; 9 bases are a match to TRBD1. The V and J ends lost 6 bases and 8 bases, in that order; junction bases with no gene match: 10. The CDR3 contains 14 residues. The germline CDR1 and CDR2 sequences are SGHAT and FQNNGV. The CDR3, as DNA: TGTGCCAGCAGAAAACCGGGACAGGGTAGGGGCTACACCTTC. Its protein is CASRKPGQGRGYTF.

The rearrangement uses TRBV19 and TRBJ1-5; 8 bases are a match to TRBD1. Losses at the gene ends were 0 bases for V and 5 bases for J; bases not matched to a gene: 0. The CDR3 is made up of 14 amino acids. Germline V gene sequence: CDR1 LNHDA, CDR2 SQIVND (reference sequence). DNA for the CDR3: TGTGCCAGTAGTATAGAACAGGGGGATCAGCCCCAGCATTTT. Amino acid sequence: CASSIEQGDQPQHF. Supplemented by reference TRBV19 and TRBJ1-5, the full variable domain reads DGGITQSPKYLFRKEGQNVTLSCEQNLNHDAMYWYRQDPGQGLRLIYYSQIVNDFQKGDIAEGYSVSREKKESFPLTVTSAQKNPTAFYLCASSIEQGDQPQHFGDGTRLSIL.

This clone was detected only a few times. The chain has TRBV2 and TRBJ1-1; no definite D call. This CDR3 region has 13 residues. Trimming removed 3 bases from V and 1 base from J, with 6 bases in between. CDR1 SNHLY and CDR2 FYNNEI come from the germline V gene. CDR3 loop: CASSEHGNTEAFF. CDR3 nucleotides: TGTGCCAGCAGTGAGCATGGGAACACTGAAGCTTTCTTT.

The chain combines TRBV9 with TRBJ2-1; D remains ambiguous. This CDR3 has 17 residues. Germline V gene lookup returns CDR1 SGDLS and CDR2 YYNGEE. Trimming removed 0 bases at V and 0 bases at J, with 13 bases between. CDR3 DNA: TGTGCCAGCAGCGTAGGAGGCGGCTCCCCCTCCTACAATGAGCAGTTCTTC. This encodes CASSVGGGSPSYNEQFF.

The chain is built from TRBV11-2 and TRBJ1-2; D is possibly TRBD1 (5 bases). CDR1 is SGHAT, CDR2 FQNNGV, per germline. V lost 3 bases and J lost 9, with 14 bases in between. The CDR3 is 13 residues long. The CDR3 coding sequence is TGTGCCAGCAGCTTTGGCCAGGGTGGGCGCTACACCTTC. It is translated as CASSFGQGGRYTF.

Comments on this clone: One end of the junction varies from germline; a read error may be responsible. The CDR3 region is CAISESLGPSSAF. The CDR3 DNA reads TGTGCCATCAGTGAGTCTCTGGGACCCAGCTCGGCCTTC. The chain recombines TRBV10-3 with TRBJ1-2, with D maybe TRBD1 (5 bases). CDR3 size: 13 residues. Germline CDR1 is ENHRY and CDR2 is SYGVKD.

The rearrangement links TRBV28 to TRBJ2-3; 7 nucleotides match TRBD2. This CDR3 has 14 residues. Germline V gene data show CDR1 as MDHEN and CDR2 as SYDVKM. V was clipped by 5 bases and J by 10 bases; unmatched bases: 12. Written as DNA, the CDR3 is TGTGCCAGCAGTCCCCCCAACTTACGGGAGGCGCAGTATTTT. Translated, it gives CASSPPNLREAQYF. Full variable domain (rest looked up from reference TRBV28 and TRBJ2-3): DVKVTQSSRYLVKRTGEKVFLECVQDMDHENMFWYRQDPGLGLRLIYFSYDVKMKEKGDIPEGYSVSREKKERFSLILESASTNQTSMYLCASSPPNLREAQYFGPGTRLTVL.

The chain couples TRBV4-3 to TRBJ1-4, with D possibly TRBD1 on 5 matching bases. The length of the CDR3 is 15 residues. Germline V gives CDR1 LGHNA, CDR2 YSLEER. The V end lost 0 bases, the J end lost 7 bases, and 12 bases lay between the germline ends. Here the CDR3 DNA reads TGCGCCAGCAGCCAAGAGGGGAGGGGTAGTGAAAAACTGTTTTTT. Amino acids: CASSQEGRGSEKLFF.

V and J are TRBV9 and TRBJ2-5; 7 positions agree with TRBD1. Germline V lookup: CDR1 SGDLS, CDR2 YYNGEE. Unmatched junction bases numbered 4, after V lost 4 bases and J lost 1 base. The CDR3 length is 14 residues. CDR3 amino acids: CASSFGTVQETQYF. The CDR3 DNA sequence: TGTGCCAGCAGCTTTGGGACAGTCCAAGAGACCCAGTACTTC.

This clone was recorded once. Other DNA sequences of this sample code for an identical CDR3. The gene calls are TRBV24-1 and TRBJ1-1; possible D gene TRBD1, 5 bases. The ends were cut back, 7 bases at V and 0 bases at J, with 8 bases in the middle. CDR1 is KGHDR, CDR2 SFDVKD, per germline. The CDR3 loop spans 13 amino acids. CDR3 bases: TGTGCCACCAGGGGACGGCTGAACACTGAAGCTTTCTTT. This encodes CATRGRLNTEAFF.

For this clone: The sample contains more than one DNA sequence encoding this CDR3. The CDR3: CASSLEGASNQPQHF. DNA of the CDR3: TGCGCCAGCAGCTTAGAGGGGGCAAGCAATCAGCCCCAGCATTTT. This chain uses TRBV5-1 with TRBJ1-5; 7 bases are shared with TRBD1. CDR1 and CDR2 (germline): SGHRS, YFSETQ. The junction had 3 bases not matched to a gene; V was cut back by 2 bases and J by 1 base. This CDR3 spans 15 amino acids. Full variable domain (missing parts from reference TRBV5-1 and TRBJ1-5): KAGVTQTPRYLIKTRGQQVTLSCSPISGHRSVSWYQQTPGQGLQFLFEYFSETQRNKGNFPGRFSGRQFSNSRSEMNVSTLELGDSALYLCASSLEGASNQPQHFGDGTRLSIL.